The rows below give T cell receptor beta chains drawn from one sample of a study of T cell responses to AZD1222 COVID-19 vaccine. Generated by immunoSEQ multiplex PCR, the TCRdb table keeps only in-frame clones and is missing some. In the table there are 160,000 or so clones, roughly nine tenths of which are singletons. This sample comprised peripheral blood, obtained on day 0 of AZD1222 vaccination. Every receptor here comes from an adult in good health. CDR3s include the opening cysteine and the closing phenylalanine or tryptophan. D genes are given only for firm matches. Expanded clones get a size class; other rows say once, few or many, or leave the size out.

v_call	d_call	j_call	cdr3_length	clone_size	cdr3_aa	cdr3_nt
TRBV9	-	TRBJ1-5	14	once	CASSVDGQYQPQHF	TGTGCCAGCAGCGTAGACGGGCAGTATCAGCCCCAGCATTTT
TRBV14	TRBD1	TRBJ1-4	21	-	CASSPLGERDRGMSTNEKLFF	TGTGCCAGCAGCCCCTTGGGGGAACGGGACAGGGGAATGTCAACTAATGAAAAACTGTTTTTT
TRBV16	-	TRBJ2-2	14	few	CASSPTGNTGELFF	TGTGCCAGCAGCCCCACAGGGAACACCGGGGAGCTGTTTTTT
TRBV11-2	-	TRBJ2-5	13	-	CASSFLAQETQYF	TGTGCCAGCAGCTTTTTGGCCCAAGAGACCCAGTACTTC
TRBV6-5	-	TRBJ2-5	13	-	CASSLGREETQYF	TGTGCCAGCAGTTTGGGCAGGGAAGAGACCCAGTACTTC
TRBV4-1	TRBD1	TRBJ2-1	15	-	CASSHGQGADNEQFF	TGCGCCAGCAGCCACGGACAGGGGGCGGACAATGAGCAGTTCTTC
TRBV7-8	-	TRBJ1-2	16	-	CASSSASQGVDYGYTF	TGTGCCAGCAGCTCCGCTTCGCAGGGTGTGGACTATGGCTACACCTTC
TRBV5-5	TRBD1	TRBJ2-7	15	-	CASSSIGTGIYEQYF	TGTGCCAGCAGCTCTATCGGGACAGGGATCTACGAGCAGTACTTC
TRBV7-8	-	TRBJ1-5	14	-	CASSPRVNNQPQHF	TGTGCCAGCAGCCCCAGGGTTAACAATCAGCCCCAGCATTTT
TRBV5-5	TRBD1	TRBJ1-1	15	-	CASSLGTGGNTEAFF	TGTGCCAGCAGCTTGGGGACAGGGGGGAACACTGAAGCTTTCTTT
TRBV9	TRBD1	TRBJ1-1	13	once	CASSLGTGTEAFF	TGTGCCAGCAGCCTCGGGACAGGGACTGAAGCTTTCTTT
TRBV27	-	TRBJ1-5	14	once	CASSPQGSGEPQHF	TGTGCCAGCAGCCCCCAAGGGTCGGGGGAGCCCCAGCATTTT
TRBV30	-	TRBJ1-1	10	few	CAWRSRGAFF	TGTGCCTGGAGATCCCGTGGGGCTTTCTTT
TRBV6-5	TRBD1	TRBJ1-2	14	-	CASRDTGGTYGYTF	TGTGCCAGCAGAGATACAGGGGGTACTTATGGCTACACCTTC
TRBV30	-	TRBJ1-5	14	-	CAWSVDGVYQPQHF	TGTGCCTGGAGTGTAGATGGAGTCTATCAGCCCCAGCATTTT
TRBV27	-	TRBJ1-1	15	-	CASSLHQGLLGEAFF	TGTGCCAGCAGTTTACATCAGGGTCTATTGGGGGAAGCTTTCTTT
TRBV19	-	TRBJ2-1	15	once	CASSRAVSSYNEQFF	TGTGCCAGTAGTAGAGCGGTTAGCTCCTACAATGAGCAGTTCTTC
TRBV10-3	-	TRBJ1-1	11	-	CAIRGNTEAFF	TGTGCCATCAGGGGGAACACTGAAGCTTTCTTT
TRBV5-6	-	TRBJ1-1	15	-	CASSFVVTANTEAFF	TGTGCCAGCAGCTTTGTAGTGACGGCGAACACTGAAGCTTTCTTT
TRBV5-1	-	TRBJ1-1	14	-	CASSTQGRNTEAFF	TGCGCCAGCAGCACCCAGGGCAGGAACACTGAAGCTTTCTTT
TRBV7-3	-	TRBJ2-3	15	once	CASSPRVGGTDTQYF	TGTGCCAGCAGCCCGAGAGTGGGGGGAACAGATACGCAGTATTTT
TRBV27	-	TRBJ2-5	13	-	CASSPAGEETQYF	TGTGCCAGCAGTCCGGCAGGGGAAGAGACCCAGTACTTC
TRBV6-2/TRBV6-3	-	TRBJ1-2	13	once	CASSYRRHYGYTF	TGTGCCAGCAGTTACAGACGGCACTATGGCTACACCTTC
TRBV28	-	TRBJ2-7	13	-	CASIPYTGYEQYF	TGTGCCAGCATCCCATATACAGGCTACGAGCAGTACTTC